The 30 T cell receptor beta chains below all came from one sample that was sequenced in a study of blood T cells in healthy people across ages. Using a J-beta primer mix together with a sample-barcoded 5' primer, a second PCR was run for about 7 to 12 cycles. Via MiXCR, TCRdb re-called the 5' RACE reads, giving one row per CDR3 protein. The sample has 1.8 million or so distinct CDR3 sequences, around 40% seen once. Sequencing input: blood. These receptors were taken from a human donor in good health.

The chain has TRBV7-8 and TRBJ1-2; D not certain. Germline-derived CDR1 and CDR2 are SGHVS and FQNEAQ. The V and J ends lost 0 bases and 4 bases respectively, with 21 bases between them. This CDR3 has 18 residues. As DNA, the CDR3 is TGTGCCAGCAGCTTAGCGCTCGGGAAAGCAGGTGCCGTCTATGGCTACACCTTC. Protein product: CASSLALGKAGAVYGYTF.

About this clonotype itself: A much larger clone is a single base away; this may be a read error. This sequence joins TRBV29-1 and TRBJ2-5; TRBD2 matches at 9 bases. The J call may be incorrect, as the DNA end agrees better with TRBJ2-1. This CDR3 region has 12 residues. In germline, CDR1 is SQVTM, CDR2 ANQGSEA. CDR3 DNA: TGCAGCGTCGCTAGCGGGGAAGAGACCCAGTTCTTC. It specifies CSVASGEETQFF.

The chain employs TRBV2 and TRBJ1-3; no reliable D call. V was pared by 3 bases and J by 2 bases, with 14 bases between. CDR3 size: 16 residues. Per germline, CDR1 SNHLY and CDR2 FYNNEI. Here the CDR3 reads CASSDLQGLTGNTIYF. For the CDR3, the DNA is TGTGCCAGCAGTGATCTACAAGGGCTTACTGGAAACACCATATATTTT.

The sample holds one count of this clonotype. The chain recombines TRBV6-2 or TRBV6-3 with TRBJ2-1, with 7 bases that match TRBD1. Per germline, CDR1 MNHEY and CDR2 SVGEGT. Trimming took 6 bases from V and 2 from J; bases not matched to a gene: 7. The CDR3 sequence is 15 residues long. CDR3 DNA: TGTGCCAGCAGGCCAGGGGGAGTCCCCTACAATGAGCAGTTCTTC. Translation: CASRPGGVPYNEQFF.

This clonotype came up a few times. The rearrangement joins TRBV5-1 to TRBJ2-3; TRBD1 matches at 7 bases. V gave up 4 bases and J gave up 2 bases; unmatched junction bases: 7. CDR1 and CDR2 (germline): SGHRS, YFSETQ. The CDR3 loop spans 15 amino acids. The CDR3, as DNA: TGCGCCAGCAGCCCCTTAGGACAGGTCACAGATACGCAGTATTTT. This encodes CASSPLGQVTDTQYF.

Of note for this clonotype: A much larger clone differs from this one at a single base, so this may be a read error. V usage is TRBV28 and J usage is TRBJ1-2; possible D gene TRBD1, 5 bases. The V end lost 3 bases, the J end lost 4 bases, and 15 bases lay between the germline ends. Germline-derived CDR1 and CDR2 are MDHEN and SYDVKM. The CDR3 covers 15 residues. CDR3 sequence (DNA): TGTGCCAGCAGTTTTTACAGGTCCCCATGCTATGGCTACACCTTC. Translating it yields CASSFYRSPCYGYTF.

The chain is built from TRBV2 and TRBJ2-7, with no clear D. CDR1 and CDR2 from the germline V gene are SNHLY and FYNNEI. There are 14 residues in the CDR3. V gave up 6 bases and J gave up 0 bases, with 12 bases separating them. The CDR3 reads CASSYMTPSYEQYF. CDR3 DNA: TGTGCCAGCAGCTATATGACACCCTCCTACGAGCAGTACTTC.

The DNA of the CDR3 is TGTGCCATCAGTGTAACAGGGGTGGGAGAGACCCAGTACTTC. Its translation: CAISVTGVGETQYF. The rearrangement uses TRBV10-3 and TRBJ2-5; 7 bases match TRBD1. Trimming took 4 bases from V and 4 from J; bases not matched to a gene: 6. The CDR3 runs to 14 residues. In germline, CDR1 is ENHRY, CDR2 SYGVKD.

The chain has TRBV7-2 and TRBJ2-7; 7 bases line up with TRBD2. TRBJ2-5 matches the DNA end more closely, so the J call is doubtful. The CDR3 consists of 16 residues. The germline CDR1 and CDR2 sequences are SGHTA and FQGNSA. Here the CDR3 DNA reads TGTGCCAGCAGCTTATCGTGGGGCGGACTAGTTGAGACCCAGTACTTC. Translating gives CASSLSWGGLVETQYF.

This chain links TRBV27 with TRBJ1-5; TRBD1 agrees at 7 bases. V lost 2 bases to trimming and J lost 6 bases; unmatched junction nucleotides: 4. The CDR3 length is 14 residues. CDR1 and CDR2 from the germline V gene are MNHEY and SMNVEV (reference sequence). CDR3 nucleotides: TGTGCCAGCAGTTTAGGCAGGGGGATTCAGCCCCAGCATTTT. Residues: CASSLGRGIQPQHF.

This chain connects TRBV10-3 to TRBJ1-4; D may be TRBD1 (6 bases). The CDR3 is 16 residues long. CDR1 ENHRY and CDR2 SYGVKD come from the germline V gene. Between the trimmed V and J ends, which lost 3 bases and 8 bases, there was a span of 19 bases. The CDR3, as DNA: TGTGCCATCAGTGATGTTCGCCAGGGGAAAGGAGAAAAACTGTTTTTT. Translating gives CAISDVRQGKGEKLFF.

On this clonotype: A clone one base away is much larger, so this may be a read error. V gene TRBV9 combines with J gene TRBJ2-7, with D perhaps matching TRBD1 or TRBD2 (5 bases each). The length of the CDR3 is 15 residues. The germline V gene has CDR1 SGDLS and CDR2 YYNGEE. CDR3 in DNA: TGTGCCAGCAGTCACGGGGCGAGGAGCTCCTGCGAGCAGTACTTC. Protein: CASSHGARSSCEQYF. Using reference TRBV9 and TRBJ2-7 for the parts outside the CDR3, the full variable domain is DSGVTQTPKHLITATGQRVTLRCSPRSGDLSVYWYQQSLDQGLQFLIQYYNGEERAKGNILERFSAQQFPDLHSELNLSSLELGDSALYFCASSHGARSSCEQYFGPGTRLTVT.

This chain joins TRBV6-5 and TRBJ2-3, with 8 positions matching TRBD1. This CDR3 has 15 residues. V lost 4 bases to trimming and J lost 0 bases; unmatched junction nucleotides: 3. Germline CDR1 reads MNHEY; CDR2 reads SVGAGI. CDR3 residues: CASSSWDRSTDTQYF. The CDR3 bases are TGTGCCAGCAGTTCCTGGGACAGGAGCACAGATACGCAGTATTTT.

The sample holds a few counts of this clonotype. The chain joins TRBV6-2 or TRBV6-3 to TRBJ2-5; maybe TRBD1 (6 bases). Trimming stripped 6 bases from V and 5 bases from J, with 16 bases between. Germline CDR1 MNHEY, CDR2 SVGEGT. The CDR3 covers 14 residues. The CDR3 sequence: CASSLGHLGETQYF. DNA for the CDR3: TGTGCCAGCAGCCTGGGACATCTGGGGGAGACCCAGTACTTC.

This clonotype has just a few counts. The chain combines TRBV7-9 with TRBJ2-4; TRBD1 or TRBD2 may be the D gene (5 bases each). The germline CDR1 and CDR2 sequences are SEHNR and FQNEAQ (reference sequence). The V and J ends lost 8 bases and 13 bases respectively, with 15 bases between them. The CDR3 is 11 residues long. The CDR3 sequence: CASGGGKEQYF. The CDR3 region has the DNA TGTGCCAGCGGGGGTGGAAAAGAGCAGTACTTC.

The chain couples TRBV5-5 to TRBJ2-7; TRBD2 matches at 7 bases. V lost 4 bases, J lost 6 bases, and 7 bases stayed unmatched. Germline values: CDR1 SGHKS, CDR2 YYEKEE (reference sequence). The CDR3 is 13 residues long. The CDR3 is CASSPGGGSEQYF. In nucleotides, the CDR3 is TGTGCCAGCAGCCCGGGCGGGGGATCCGAGCAGTACTTC.

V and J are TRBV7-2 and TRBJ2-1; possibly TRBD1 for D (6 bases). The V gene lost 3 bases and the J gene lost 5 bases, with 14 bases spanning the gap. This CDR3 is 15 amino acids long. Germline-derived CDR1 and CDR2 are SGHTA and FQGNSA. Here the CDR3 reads CASSFGRGTHNEQFF. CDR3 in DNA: TGTGCCAGCAGCTTCGGCAGGGGTACCCACAATGAGCAGTTCTTC.

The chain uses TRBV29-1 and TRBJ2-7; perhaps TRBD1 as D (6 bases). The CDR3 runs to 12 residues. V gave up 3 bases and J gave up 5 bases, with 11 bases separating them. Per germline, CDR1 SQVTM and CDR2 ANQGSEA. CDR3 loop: CSVDLSGDEQYF. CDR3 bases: TGCAGCGTTGATCTCTCAGGGGACGAGCAGTACTTC.

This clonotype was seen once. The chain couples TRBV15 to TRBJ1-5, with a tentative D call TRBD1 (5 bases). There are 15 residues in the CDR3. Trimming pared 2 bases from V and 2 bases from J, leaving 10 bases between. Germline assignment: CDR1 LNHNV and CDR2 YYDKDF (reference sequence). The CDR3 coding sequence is TGTGCCACCAGCAGACAGGGTGGGGGCAATCAGCCCCAGCATTTT. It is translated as CATSRQGGGNQPQHF.

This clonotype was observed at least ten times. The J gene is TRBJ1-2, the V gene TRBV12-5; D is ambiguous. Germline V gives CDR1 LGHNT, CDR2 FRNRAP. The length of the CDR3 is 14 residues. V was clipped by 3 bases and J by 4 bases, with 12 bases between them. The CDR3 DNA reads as TGTGCTAGTGGTTTTGCGGGTACGGTCTATGGCTACACCTTC. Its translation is CASGFAGTVYGYTF.

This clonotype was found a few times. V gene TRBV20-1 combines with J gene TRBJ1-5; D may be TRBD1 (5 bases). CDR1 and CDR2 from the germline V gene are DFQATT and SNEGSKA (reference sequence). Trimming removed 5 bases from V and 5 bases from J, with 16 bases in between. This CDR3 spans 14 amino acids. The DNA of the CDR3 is TGCAGTGCTGGTCAGGGTTTTCCCGATCAGCCCCAGCATTTT. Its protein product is CSAGQGFPDQPQHF.

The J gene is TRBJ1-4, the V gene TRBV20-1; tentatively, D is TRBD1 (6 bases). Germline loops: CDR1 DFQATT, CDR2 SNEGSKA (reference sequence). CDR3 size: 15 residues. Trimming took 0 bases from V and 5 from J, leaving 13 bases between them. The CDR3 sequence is CSARESRTVNEKLFF. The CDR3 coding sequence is TGCAGTGCTAGAGAATCCCGGACAGTGAATGAAAAACTGTTTTTT.

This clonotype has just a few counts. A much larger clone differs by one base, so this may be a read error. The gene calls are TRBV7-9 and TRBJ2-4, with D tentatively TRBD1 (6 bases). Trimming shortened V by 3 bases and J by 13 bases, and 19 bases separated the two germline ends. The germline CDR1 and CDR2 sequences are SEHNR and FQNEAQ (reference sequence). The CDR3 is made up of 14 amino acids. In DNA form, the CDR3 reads TGTGCCAGCAGCTTGGGTTCTTGGGACAATGAGCAGTACTTC. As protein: CASSLGSWDNEQYF.

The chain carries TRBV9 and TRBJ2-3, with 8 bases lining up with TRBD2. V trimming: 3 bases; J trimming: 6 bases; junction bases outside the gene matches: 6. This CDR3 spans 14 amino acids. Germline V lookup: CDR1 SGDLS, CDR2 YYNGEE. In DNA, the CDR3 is TGTGCCAGCAGCGAAGCGAGCGGGGGCGATACGCAGTATTTT. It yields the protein CASSEASGGDTQYF. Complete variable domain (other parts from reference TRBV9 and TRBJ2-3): DSGVTQTPKHLITATGQRVTLRCSPRSGDLSVYWYQQSLDQGLQFLIQYYNGEERAKGNILERFSAQQFPDLHSELNLSSLELGDSALYFCASSEASGGDTQYFGPGTRLTVL.

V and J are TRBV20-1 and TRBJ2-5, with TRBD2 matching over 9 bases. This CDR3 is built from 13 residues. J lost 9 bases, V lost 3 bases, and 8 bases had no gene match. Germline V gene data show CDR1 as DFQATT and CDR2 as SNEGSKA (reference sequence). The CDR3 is CSARMAGGHPQYF. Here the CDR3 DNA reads TGCAGTGCTAGGATGGCGGGGGGGCACCCCCAGTACTTC.

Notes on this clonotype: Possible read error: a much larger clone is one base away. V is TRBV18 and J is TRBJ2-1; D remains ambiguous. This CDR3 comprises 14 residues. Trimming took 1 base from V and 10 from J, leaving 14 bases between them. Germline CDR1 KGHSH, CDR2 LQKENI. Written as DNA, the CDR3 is TGTGCCAGCTCACCACGGCAGGCGACCTACGAGCAGTTCTTC. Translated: CASSPRQATYEQFF. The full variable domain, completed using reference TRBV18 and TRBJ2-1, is NAGVMQNPRHLVRRRGQEARLRCSPMKGHSHVYWYRQLPEEGLKFMVYLQKENIIDESGMPKERFSAEFPKEGPSILRIQQVVRGDSAAYFCASSPRQATYEQFFGPGTRLTVL.

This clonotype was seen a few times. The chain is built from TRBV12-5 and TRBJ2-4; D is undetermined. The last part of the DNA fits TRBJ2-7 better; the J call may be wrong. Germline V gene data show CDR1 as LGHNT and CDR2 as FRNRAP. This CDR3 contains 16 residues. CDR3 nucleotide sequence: TGTGCTAGTGGTTTGGCGGATATGGCTAGAATGTACGAGCAGTACTTC. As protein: CASGLADMARMYEQYF.

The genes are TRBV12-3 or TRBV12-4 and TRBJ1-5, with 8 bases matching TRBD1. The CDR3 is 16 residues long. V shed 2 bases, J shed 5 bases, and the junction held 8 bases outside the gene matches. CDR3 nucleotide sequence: TGTGCCAGCAGTTTAATGATAACAGGGGGGGATCAGCCCCAGCATTTT. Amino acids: CASSLMITGGDQPQHF.

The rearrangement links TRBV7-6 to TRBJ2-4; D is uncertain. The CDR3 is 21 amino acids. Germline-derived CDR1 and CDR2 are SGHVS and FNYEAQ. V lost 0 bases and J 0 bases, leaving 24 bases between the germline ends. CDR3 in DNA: TGTGCCAGCAGCTTAGCCGGGTTGGGCGCCATCGTAACTCTAGCCAAAAACATTCAGTACTTC. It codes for CASSLAGLGAIVTLAKNIQYF.

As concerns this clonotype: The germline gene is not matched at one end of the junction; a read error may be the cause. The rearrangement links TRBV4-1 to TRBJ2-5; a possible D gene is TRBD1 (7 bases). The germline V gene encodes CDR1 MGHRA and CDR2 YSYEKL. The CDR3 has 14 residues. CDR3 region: CTSSQGGGGGEQYF. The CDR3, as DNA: TGCACCAGCAGCCAAGGAGGAGGGGGCGGGGAGCAGTACTTC.